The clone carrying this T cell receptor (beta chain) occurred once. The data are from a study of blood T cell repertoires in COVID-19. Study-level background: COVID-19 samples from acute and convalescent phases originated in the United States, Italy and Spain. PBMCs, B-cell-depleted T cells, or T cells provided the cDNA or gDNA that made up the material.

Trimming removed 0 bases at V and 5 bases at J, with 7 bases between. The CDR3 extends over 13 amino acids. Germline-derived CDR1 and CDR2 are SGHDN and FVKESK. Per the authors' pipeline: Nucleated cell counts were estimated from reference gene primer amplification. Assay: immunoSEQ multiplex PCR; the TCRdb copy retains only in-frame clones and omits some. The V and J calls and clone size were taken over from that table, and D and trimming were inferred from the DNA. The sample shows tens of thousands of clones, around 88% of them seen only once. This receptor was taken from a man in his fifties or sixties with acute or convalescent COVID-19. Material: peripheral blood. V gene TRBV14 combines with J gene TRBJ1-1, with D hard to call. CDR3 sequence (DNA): TGTGCCAGCAGCCAAGATATCAGGACTGAAGCTTTCTTT. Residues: CASSQDIRTEAFF. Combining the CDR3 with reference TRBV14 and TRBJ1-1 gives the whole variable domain EAGVTQFPSHSVIEKGQTVTLRCDPISGHDNLYWYRRVMGKEIKFLLHFVKESKQDESGMPNNRFLAERTGGTYSTLKVQPAELEDSGVYFCASSQDIRTEAFFGQGTRLTVV.